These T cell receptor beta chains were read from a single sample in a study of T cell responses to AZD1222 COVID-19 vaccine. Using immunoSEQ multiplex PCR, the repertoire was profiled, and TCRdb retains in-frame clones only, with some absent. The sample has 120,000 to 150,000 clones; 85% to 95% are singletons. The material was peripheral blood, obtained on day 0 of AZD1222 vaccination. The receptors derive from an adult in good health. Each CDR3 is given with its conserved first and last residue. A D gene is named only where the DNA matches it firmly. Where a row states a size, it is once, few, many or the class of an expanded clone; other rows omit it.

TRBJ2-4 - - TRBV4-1 CASSQATQPGKNIQYF TGCGCCAGCAGCCAGGCCACCCAGCCGGGCAAAAACATTCAGTACTTC
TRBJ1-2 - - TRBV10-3 CAISELEVSPYGYTF TGTGCCATCAGTGAGCTGGAGGTATCCCCTTATGGCTACACCTTC
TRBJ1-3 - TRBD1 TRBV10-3 CATGQVNSGNTIYF TGTGCCACCGGACAGGTCAACTCTGGAAACACCATATATTTT
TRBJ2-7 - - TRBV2 CASREQGIIYEQYF TGTGCCAGCAGGGAACAGGGTATTATCTACGAGCAGTACTTC
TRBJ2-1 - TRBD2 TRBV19 CASSQRLAEWDEQFF TGTGCCAGTAGCCAACGACTAGCGGAGTGGGATGAGCAGTTCTTC
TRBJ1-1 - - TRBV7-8 CASSWTATAGTEAFF TGTGCCAGCAGTTGGACAGCTACGGCGGGGACTGAAGCTTTCTTT
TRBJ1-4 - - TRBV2 CASSERGTYNEKLFF TGTGCCAGCAGTGAACGGGGGACTTATAATGAAAAACTGTTTTTT
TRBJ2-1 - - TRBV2 CASSPQGSNEQFF TGTGCCAGCAGCCCACAGGGAAGCAATGAGCAGTTCTTC
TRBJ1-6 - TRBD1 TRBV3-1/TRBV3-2 CASSQVTGYSYNSPLHF TGTGCCAGCAGCCAGGTGACAGGGTACTCCTATAATTCACCCCTCCACTTT
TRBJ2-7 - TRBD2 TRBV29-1 CSVSGGEAYEQYF TGCAGCGTCTCTGGGGGGGAAGCCTACGAGCAGTACTTC
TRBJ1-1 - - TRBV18 CASSPERGHTEAFF TGTGCCAGCTCACCAGAACGGGGCCACACTGAAGCTTTCTTT
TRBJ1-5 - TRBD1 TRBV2 CASSSRTGGNQPQHF TGTGCCAGCAGTTCCAGGACAGGGGGCAATCAGCCCCAGCATTTT
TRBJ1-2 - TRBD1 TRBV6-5 CASNSGDRLYGYTF TGTGCCAGCAACTCGGGGGACAGACTCTATGGCTACACCTTC
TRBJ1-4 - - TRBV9 CASSVGTRTNEKLFF TGTGCCAGCAGCGTAGGCACAAGAACTAATGAAAAACTGTTTTTT
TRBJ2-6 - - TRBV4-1 CASSQDEQGSHSGANVLTF TGCGCCAGCAGCCAAGATGAACAGGGTTCTCACTCTGGGGCCAACGTCCTGACTTTC
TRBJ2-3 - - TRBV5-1 CASSLNRGADTQYF TGCGCCAGCAGCTTGAATAGGGGCGCAGATACGCAGTATTTT
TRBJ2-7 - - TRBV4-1 CASSQEGATYEQYF TGCGCCAGCAGCCAAGAAGGGGCAACCTACGAGCAGTACTTC
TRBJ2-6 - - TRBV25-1 CASSDSGANVLTF TGTGCCAGCAGTGACTCTGGGGCCAACGTCCTGACTTTC
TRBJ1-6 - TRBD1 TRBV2 CAAKTGVINNSPLHF TGTGCCGCCAAAACAGGGGTGATAAATAATTCACCCCTCCACTTT
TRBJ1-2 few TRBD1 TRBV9 CASSTQGANYGYTF TGTGCCAGCAGCACACAGGGGGCTAACTATGGCTACACCTTC
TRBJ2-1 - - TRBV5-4 CASSLGPNNEQFF TGTGCCAGCAGCTTGGGACCAAACAATGAGCAGTTCTTC
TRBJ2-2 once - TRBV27 CASSPGFGELFF TGTGCCAGCAGTCCCGGCTTCGGGGAGCTGTTTTTT
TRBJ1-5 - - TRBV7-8 CASSLASEPANQPQHF TGTGCCAGCAGCTTAGCGTCGGAGCCAGCCAATCAGCCCCAGCATTTT
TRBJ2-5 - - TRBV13 CASSLGRRETQYF TGTGCCAGCAGCTTGGGGCGCCGAGAGACCCAGTACTTC
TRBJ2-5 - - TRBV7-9 CASSDLTGPPFQETQYF TGTGCCAGCAGCGACCTCACAGGGCCACCGTTCCAAGAGACCCAGTACTTC
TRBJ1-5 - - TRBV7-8 CASSLEGSNQPQHF TGTGCCAGCAGCTTAGAGGGTAGCAATCAGCCCCAGCATTTT
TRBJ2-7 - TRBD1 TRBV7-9 CASSHYTTGRYEQYF TGTGCCAGCAGCCATTACACGACAGGGCGCTACGAGCAGTACTTC
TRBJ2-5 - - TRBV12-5 CASGLDDVAETQYF TGTGCTAGTGGTTTGGATGACGTCGCAGAGACCCAGTACTTC